This TCR beta chain emerged from a study of radiotherapy plus CTLA-4 blockade in lung cancer. Study-level information: Objective responses were observed in 18% of patients, and disease control was achieved by 30% to 40%. Broader study findings: Radiotherapy plus ipilimumab was followed by expansion in blood of tumor-derived TCR clones.

The CDR3 loop spans 15 amino acids. The germline V gene encodes CDR1 SGHNT and CDR2 YYREEE (reference sequence). Deletions cut 4 bases from V and 0 bases from J, with 11 bases between. The assay was immunoSEQ multiplex PCR, and TCRdb's table has in-frame clones only and misses some. The data contain 81,000 or so clones, approximately 82% of them singletons. Of note for this clone: The target antigen is unknown.

The chain links TRBV5-4 to TRBJ2-1, with D maybe TRBD2 (5 bases). This clonotype was obtained from a human donor with non-small cell lung cancer that progressed on radiotherapy plus ipilimumab. Here the sequenced sample was peripheral blood, taken from a patient treated with radiotherapy plus ipilimumab. Here the CDR3 reads CASSPSPGSYNEQFF. CDR3 nucleotides: TGTGCCAGCAGCCCTAGCCCGGGCTCCTACAATGAGCAGTTCTTC.